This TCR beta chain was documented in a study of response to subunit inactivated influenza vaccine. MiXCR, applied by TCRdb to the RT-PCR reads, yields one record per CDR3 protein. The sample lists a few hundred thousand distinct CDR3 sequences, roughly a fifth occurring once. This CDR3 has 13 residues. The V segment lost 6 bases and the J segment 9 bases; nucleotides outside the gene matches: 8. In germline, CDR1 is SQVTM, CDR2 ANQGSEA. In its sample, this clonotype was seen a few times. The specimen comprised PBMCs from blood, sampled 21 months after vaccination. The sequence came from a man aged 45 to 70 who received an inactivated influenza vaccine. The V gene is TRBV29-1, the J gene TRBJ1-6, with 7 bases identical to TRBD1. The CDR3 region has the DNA TGCAGCGTGGGCACAGGGGCTGGTTCACCCCTCCACTTT. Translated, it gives CSVGTGAGSPLHF.